This T cell receptor beta chain was identified during a study of molecular identifiers for immune sequencing clone quantification. CDR3 length equals 13 residues. Germline CDR1 and CDR2: ENHRY and SYGVKD. TCRdb ran MiXCR on the PCR reads and lists one entry per CDR3 protein. The sample yields over 550,000 distinct CDR3 sequences, around 25% seen once. This sequence was found in a human donor in good health. Some libraries in this study had Jurkat cell RNA spiked in. The chain combines TRBV10-3 with TRBJ2-4, with D unresolved. Specimen: naive CD8+ T cells from blood, with Jurkat cell RNA spiked in. The subset here: FACS-sorted CD8+CD4-CCR7+CD45RA+ naive T cells. The DNA for the CDR3 is TGTAACTGTAGCAGTCTAGCCAAAAACATTCAGTACTTC. It translates to CNCSSLAKNIQYF.